The present T cell receptor beta chain was sequenced within a study of blood T cell repertoires in COVID-19. This clone was counted only a few times. Data came from immunoSEQ multiplex PCR; TCRdb stores just in-frame clones and leaves some out. The profile covers about 200,000 clones, with approximately 82% appearing a single time and about 6.9% taken by the ten largest. The CDR3 runs to 15 residues. Per the germline V gene, CDR1 is SGHTA and CDR2 is FQGNSA. V lost 3 bases to trimming and J lost 1 base, with 12 bases between them. Material: peripheral blood. The chain carries TRBV7-2 and TRBJ2-5, with D perhaps matching TRBD2 (6 bases). This sequence was found in a human donor with acute or convalescent COVID-19. The donor label of this sample is uncertain. CDR3 in amino acids: CASSFSAGLQETQYF. The CDR3 bases are TGTGCCAGCAGCTTCTCAGCGGGCCTCCAAGAGACCCAGTACTTC.